The 18 T cell receptor beta chains below all came from one sample that was sequenced in a study of T cells in women clearing cervical HPV infection. The data were produced by immunoSEQ multiplex PCR, yet TCRdb's version contains in-frame clones alone and is incomplete. In total, the table holds 20,000 to 25,000 clones. The sample consisted of blood buffy coat. Receptors originate from a woman aged 18-70 years with a cervical HPV16 infection that either progressed to CIN3+ or cleared (not recorded which).

With respect to this clone: The CDR3 end is not reached by the read, which stops 3 residues before it; the germline J gene fills it in. The V call is TRBV11-3, the J call TRBJ2-3, with TRBD2 matching over 9 bases. Germline V gene sequence: CDR1 SGHNT, CDR2 YENEEA. V was pared by 8 bases and J by 4 bases, with 7 bases of the junction left unmatched. The CDR3 contains 14 residues. The covered CDR3 bases are TGTGCCAGCGGGAAGCGGGAGGTGTCAGATACG. Translated, it gives CASGKREVSDT. The CDR3 as a whole reads CASGKREVSDTQYF.

In regard to this clone: The CDR3 extends 3 residues past the end of the read, so its final part is completed from the germline J gene. The J gene is TRBJ2-4, the V gene TRBV20-1; 10 nucleotides agree with TRBD2. V gave up 6 bases and J gave up 6 bases; unmatched junction bases: 11. Germline loops: CDR1 DFQATT, CDR2 SNEGSKA (reference sequence). This CDR3 region has 15 residues. The CDR3 is CSAKSGRAIGNIQYF. The sequenced part of the CDR3 DNA is TGCAGTGCCAAGAGCGGGAGGGCCATCGGAAACATT.

With respect to this clone: The read ends 3 residues shy of where the CDR3 ends; the end is completed using the germline J gene. The genes are TRBV7-3 and TRBJ1-1; 7 nucleotides agree with TRBD1. V lost 1 base, J lost 6 bases, and 8 bases stayed unmatched. The CDR3 runs 15 residues. Germline V gene lookup returns CDR1 SGHTA and CDR2 FQGTGA. The CDR3 spells CASSLSDRETSEAFF. The CDR3 DNA, read in part, is TGTGCCAGCAGCTTAAGTGACAGGGAAACTTCTGAA.

Remarks on this clone: From the germline J gene comes the end of the CDR3, since the read stops 3 residues before it. The chain links TRBV7-6 to TRBJ2-6; TRBD1 agrees at 8 bases. After removal of 5 bases from V and 0 bases from J, the junction contained 9 bases not matched to a gene. This CDR3 has 18 residues. Germline V gene lookup returns CDR1 SGHVS and CDR2 FNYEAQ. The CDR3 is CASSRGDRPDSGANVLTF. CDR3 DNA (partial): TGTGCCAGCAGCCGAGGGGACAGGCCCGACTCTGGGGCCAACGTC.

To note about this clone: The read finishes 3 residues shy of the CDR3 end, and the germline J gene is used to complete it. This chain uses TRBV24-1 with TRBJ2-3, with 10 nucleotides matching TRBD1. Trimming took 5 bases from V and 4 from J; bases not matched to a gene: 5. The V gene's germline CDR1 is KGHDR and CDR2 SFDVKD. The CDR3 extends over 15 amino acids. The CDR3 is CATSGTGTGADTQYF. The CDR3 DNA, read in part, is TGTGCCACCAGTGGAACCGGGACAGGGGCAGATACG.

Comments on this clone: The read terminates 3 residues before the CDR3 end, so the remaining end is supplied by the germline J gene. The chain links TRBV29-1 to TRBJ2-3; 10 nucleotides line up with TRBD2. Losses at the gene ends were 6 bases for V and 6 bases for J; bases not matched to a gene: 12. There are 15 residues in the CDR3. CDR1 is SQVTM and CDR2 is ANQGSEA in the germline V gene. CDR3: CSVAQLAGLLDTQYF. Partial CDR3 DNA: TGCAGCGTCGCACAACTAGCGGGGTTACTGGATACG.

As to this clone: Sequencing ends 3 residues short of the CDR3 end; the germline J gene provides the rest. The gene calls are TRBV4-1 and TRBJ2-7; the match to TRBD2 covers 12 bases. The V and J ends lost 3 bases and 0 bases, in that order; junction bases with no gene match: 3. CDR3 length: 16 amino acids. The germline CDR1 and CDR2 sequences are MGHRA and YSYEKL. The sequenced part of the CDR3 DNA is TGCGCCAGCAGCCAGAGACTAGCGGGGGCCTCCTACGAG. Its translation is CASSQRLAGASYE. The full-length CDR3 reads as CASSQRLAGASYEQYF.

Concerning this clone: The read halts 3 residues ahead of the CDR3 end, with the missing end drawn from the germline J gene. This chain uses TRBV12-3 or TRBV12-4 with TRBJ1-4, with D possibly being TRBD1 (5 bases). CDR3 size: 15 residues. V was clipped by 5 bases and J by 8 bases, with 18 bases between them. The DNA read from the CDR3 is TGTGCCAGCAGTCCCCGGGGGTTAACTCGGGAAAAA. It codes for CASSPRGLTREK. The entire CDR3 protein reads CASSPRGLTREKLFF.

Turning to this clone: The sequenced fragment ends 3 residues before the CDR3 boundary, so the rest is inferred from the germline J gene. This sequence joins TRBV5-8 and TRBJ1-2; D possibly corresponds to TRBD1 (6 bases). Germline lookup yields CDR1 SGHTS and CDR2 YDEGEE. The CDR3 is made up of 14 amino acids. Trimming pared 9 bases from V and 5 bases from J, leaving 20 bases between. CDR3 DNA (partial): TGTGCCACCGGCGTGGGCGGGCAGGGGTATGGC. Translating gives CATGVGGQGYG. The whole CDR3 protein is CATGVGGQGYGYTF.

Points on this clone: Sequencing ends 3 residues short of the CDR3 end; the germline J gene provides the rest. The rearrangement links TRBV29-1 to TRBJ1-2, with 8 bases aligning to TRBD1. The germline CDR1 and CDR2 sequences are SQVTM and ANQGSEA. V gave up 0 bases and J gave up 7 bases; unmatched junction bases: 13. The CDR3 covers 16 residues. The CDR3 region is CSVEDRRDRIIGGYTF. CDR3 DNA, as far as it was read: TGCAGCGTTGAAGACCGCCGGGACAGGATAATAGGTGGC.

The CDR3 bases that were read are TGCGCCAGCAGCTTCTCTAGCGGGACCACGAATGAG. This translates into CASSFSSGTTNE. The CDR3, in full, reads CASSFSSGTTNEQFF. This chain joins TRBV5-1 and TRBJ2-1; 9 bases are shared with TRBD2. The read ends 3 residues shy of where the CDR3 ends; the end is completed using the germline J gene. This CDR3 has 15 residues. CDR1 SGHRS and CDR2 YFSETQ come from the germline V gene. The V and J ends lost 2 bases and 7 bases, in that order; junction bases with no gene match: 7. The full variable domain, in which reference TRBV5-1 and TRBJ2-1 provide the parts outside the CDR3, is KAGVTQTPRYLIKTRGQQVTLSCSPISGHRSVSWYQQTPGQGLQFLFEYFSETQRNKGNFPGRFSGRQFSNSRSEMNVSTLELGDSALYLCASSFSSGTTNEQFFGPGTRLTVL.

Of note for this clone: Sequencing ends 3 residues short of the CDR3 end; the germline J gene provides the rest. This chain joins TRBV7-6 and TRBJ2-1; 11 positions agree with TRBD2. J gave up 6 bases and V 2 bases, and 3 bases lay outside the gene matches. Germline V gene sequence: CDR1 SGHVS, CDR2 FNYEAQ. The CDR3 is 15 amino acids. The CDR3 bases that were read are TGTGCCAGCAGCTTAAGACTAGCGGGAAGCAATGAG. As protein: CASSLRLAGSNE. The whole CDR3 protein is CASSLRLAGSNEQFF.

On this clone itself: Read coverage stops 3 residues before the CDR3 terminus; the germline J gene supplies the remainder. The chain uses TRBV7-9 and TRBJ2-1, with 11 bases aligning to TRBD2. Germline V gene lookup returns CDR1 SEHNR and CDR2 FQNEAQ (reference sequence). V shed 6 bases, J shed 5 bases, and the junction held 3 bases outside the gene matches. This CDR3 comprises 14 residues. The CDR3 region is CASRTSGTHNEQFF. The CDR3 bases that were read are TGTGCCAGCAGGACTAGCGGGACCCACAATGAG.

Regarding this clone: The sequenced fragment ends 3 residues before the CDR3 boundary, so the rest is inferred from the germline J gene. The chain joins TRBV20-1 to TRBJ2-5; 11 bases align to TRBD2. Germline CDR1 and CDR2: DFQATT and SNEGSKA (reference sequence). The CDR3 is made up of 13 amino acids. With V trimmed by 3 bases and J by 4 bases, 1 base remained unmatched. The DNA read from the CDR3 is TGCAGTGCTAGGCTAGCGGGGGGAGAGACC. Its translation: CSARLAGGET. The CDR3 in its entirety is CSARLAGGETQYF.

Notes on this clone: The read comes to an end 3 residues before the CDR3 does, leaving the germline J gene to fill in the end. The V gene is TRBV10-2, the J gene TRBJ2-1; TRBD1 is a possible D gene (6 bases). The CDR3 spans 15 residues. V lost 8 bases, J lost 5 bases, and 19 bases lay in between. Germline loops: CDR1 WSHSY, CDR2 SAAADI. CDR3 in amino acids: CASVRGGVQDNEQFF. Incomplete CDR3 DNA: TGCGCCAGCGTCAGGGGCGGCGTCCAGGACAATGAG.

A remark on this clone: The CDR3 end lies 3 residues beyond the end of the read and is filled in from the germline J gene. This sequence joins TRBV7-6 and TRBJ1-6, with D perhaps TRBD1 (5 bases). This CDR3 has 14 residues. Germline V CDR1 and CDR2: SGHVS, FNYEAQ. V was shortened by 6 bases and J by 9 bases, with 15 bases between the two germline ends. The CDR3 here is CASRHRGVGSPLHF. CDR3 DNA (partial): TGTGCCAGCAGACATCGAGGGGTGGGTTCACCC.

To note about this clone: From the germline J gene comes the end of the CDR3, since the read stops 3 residues before it. This chain connects TRBV9 to TRBJ2-3, with D unresolved. CDR1 is SGDLS and CDR2 is YYNGEE in the germline V gene. The CDR3 contains 12 residues. V was shortened by 0 bases and J by 4 bases, with 3 bases between the two germline ends. Here the CDR3 reads CASSVASDTQYF. The part of the CDR3 DNA that was read is TGTGCCAGCAGCGTAGCATCAGATACG.

Incomplete CDR3 DNA: TGCGCCAGCAGTGAGTCTCTGAAGGGTACG. Its protein product is CASSESLKGT. The whole CDR3 sequence reads CASSESLKGTQYF. The chain employs TRBV10-1 and TRBJ2-3; unclear D gene. The read ends 3 residues shy of where the CDR3 ends; the end is completed using the germline J gene. The length of the CDR3 is 13 residues. CDR1 is WNHNN and CDR2 is SYGVQD in the germline V gene (reference sequence). V lost 0 bases and J lost 8, with 9 bases in between.